The rows below give T cell receptor beta chains drawn from one sample of a study of immune evolution from preneoplasia to lung adenocarcinoma. Profiling relied on immunoSEQ multiplex PCR, and the TCRdb table lists in-frame clones only, not all of them. The data show 14,000 to 15,000 clones, roughly four fifths seen once. The sequencing input was FFPE minimally invasive lung adenocarcinoma tissue. The receptors stem from a person between 55 and 80 years old with lung adenocarcinoma. Each CDR3 is given with its conserved first and last residue. A D gene is named only where the DNA matches it firmly. Clone size is not always given. Where it is, it says once, few, many or a class for expanded clones.

J: TRBJ1-2
V: TRBV27
size: -
D: -
CDR3: CASSYTGVTHGYTF
DNA: TGTGCCAGCAGTTATACCGGGGTCACCCATGGCTACACCTTC

J: TRBJ1-1
V: TRBV28
size: -
D: -
CDR3: CASSFGEVGVGGTEAFF
DNA: TGTGCCAGCAGTTTCGGGGAAGTAGGGGTTGGTGGCACTGAAGCTTTCTTT

J: TRBJ2-1
V: TRBV6-4
size: -
D: TRBD2
CDR3: CASSDSLAGDYNEQFF
DNA: TGTGCCAGCAGTGACTCTCTAGCGGGAGACTACAATGAGCAGTTCTTC

J: TRBJ2-5
V: TRBV19
size: once
D: TRBD1
CDR3: CASSITSSGGQETQYF
DNA: TGTGCCAGTAGTATAACTAGTTCAGGGGGACAAGAGACCCAGTACTTC

J: TRBJ2-2
V: TRBV5-1
size: -
D: -
CDR3: CASNGGPTGELFF
DNA: TGCGCCAGCAACGGGGGGCCCACCGGGGAGCTGTTTTTT

J: TRBJ2-7
V: TRBV20-1
size: -
D: -
CDR3: CSANIEQYF
DNA: TGCAGTGCTAATATCGAGCAGTACTTC

J: TRBJ1-1
V: TRBV7-6
size: -
D: TRBD1
CDR3: CASSSGGEPEAFF
DNA: TGTGCCAGCAGTTCAGGGGGCGAGCCTGAAGCTTTCTTT

J: TRBJ1-1
V: TRBV9
size: -
D: -
CDR3: CASSVEGTGLNTEAFF
DNA: TGTGCCAGCAGCGTAGAGGGGACGGGGCTAAACACTGAAGCTTTCTTT

J: TRBJ2-7
V: TRBV7-2
size: once
D: -
CDR3: CASSHLRWEQYF
DNA: TGTGCCAGCAGCCACCTCCGTTGGGAGCAGTACTTC

J: TRBJ2-7
V: TRBV28
size: -
D: TRBD2
CDR3: CASQRGSSYEQYF
DNA: TGTGCCAGCCAGCGGGGCTCCTCCTACGAGCAGTACTTC

J: TRBJ2-5
V: TRBV28
size: -
D: TRBD2
CDR3: CASRTNGLADRRETQYF
DNA: TGTGCCAGCAGAACAAATGGACTAGCGGACCGCCGAGAGACCCAGTACTTC

J: TRBJ2-7
V: TRBV20-1
size: once
D: TRBD1
CDR3: CSPAGTGYF
DNA: TGCAGTCCAGCCGGGACAGGGTACTTC

J: TRBJ1-1
V: TRBV5-6
size: -
D: -
CDR3: CASSAPGLRNTEAFF
DNA: TGTGCCAGCAGCGCCCCGGGACTGAGGAATACTGAAGCTTTCTTT

J: TRBJ2-1
V: TRBV5-5
size: -
D: TRBD1
CDR3: CASSWRTGLGYNEQFF
DNA: TGTGCCAGCAGCTGGCGGACAGGGCTCGGCTACAATGAGCAGTTCTTC

J: TRBJ1-1
V: TRBV28
size: -
D: -
CDR3: CASRVYGWEAFF
DNA: TGTGCCAGCAGAGTCTATGGTTGGGAAGCTTTCTTT

J: TRBJ2-2
V: TRBV9
size: -
D: TRBD2
CDR3: CASSPPGTSAGELFF
DNA: TGTGCCAGCAGCCCCCCTGGGACTAGCGCCGGGGAGCTGTTTTTT

J: TRBJ1-5
V: TRBV4-1
size: -
D: -
CDR3: CASSHGQYSNQPQHF
DNA: TGCGCCAGCAGCCATGGTCAGTATAGCAATCAGCCCCAGCATTTT

J: TRBJ1-1
V: TRBV27
size: -
D: -
CDR3: CASSSGFLNFFF
DNA: TGTGCCAGCAGTTCAGGGTTTCTGAATTTCTTCTTT

J: TRBJ2-7
V: TRBV30
size: once
D: TRBD1
CDR3: CAWGQGFHEQYF
DNA: TGTGCCTGGGGACAGGGGTTCCACGAGCAGTACTTC

J: TRBJ1-5
V: TRBV7-2
size: -
D: -
CDR3: CASSRTFNQPQHF
DNA: TGTGCCAGCAGTCGGACATTCAATCAGCCCCAGCATTTT

J: TRBJ2-7
V: TRBV7-9
size: few
D: TRBD2
CDR3: CASSDDLAGETYEQYF
DNA: TGTGCCAGCAGCGACGACCTAGCGGGGGAGACCTACGAGCAGTACTTC

J: TRBJ1-2
V: TRBV10-3
size: -
D: TRBD1
CDR3: CATTIRGGSYGYTF
DNA: TGTGCCACGACAATCAGGGGGGGTAGCTATGGCTACACCTTC

J: TRBJ1-3
V: TRBV9
size: -
D: -
CDR3: CASSKEGAVSGNTIYF
DNA: TGTGCCAGCAGCAAGGAAGGGGCCGTCTCTGGAAACACCATATATTTT

J: TRBJ2-1
V: TRBV7-9
size: -
D: TRBD1
CDR3: CASSPQGFAEQFF
DNA: TGTGCCAGCAGCCCACAGGGGTTCGCTGAGCAGTTCTTC

J: TRBJ1-3
V: TRBV6-1
size: -
D: TRBD1
CDR3: CASSETGVSGNTIYF
DNA: TGTGCCAGCAGTGAGACAGGGGTGTCAGGAAACACCATATATTTT

J: TRBJ1-4
V: TRBV29-1
size: -
D: -
CDR3: CSVDLAGDLDEKLFF
DNA: TGCAGCGTTGATCTCGCAGGGGACTTGGATGAAAAACTGTTTTTT

J: TRBJ1-6
V: TRBV28
size: -
D: TRBD1
CDR3: CASSLQARQGIRNSPLHF
DNA: TGTGCCAGCAGTTTACAGGCCAGACAGGGGATCCGTAATTCACCCCTCCACTTT

J: TRBJ1-5
V: TRBV28
size: -
D: -
CDR3: CASSEARVQPQHF
DNA: TGTGCCAGCAGCGAAGCGAGGGTTCAGCCCCAGCATTTT

J: TRBJ1-5
V: TRBV18
size: few
D: -
CDR3: CASSDQGRYSNQPQHF
DNA: TGTGCCAGCTCAGACCAGGGGAGATATAGCAATCAGCCCCAGCATTTT

J: TRBJ2-1
V: TRBV5-6
size: -
D: TRBD2
CDR3: CASSQGLAGNNEQFF
DNA: TGTGCCAGCAGCCAGGGACTAGCGGGAAACAATGAGCAGTTCTTC

J: TRBJ2-3
V: TRBV5-1
size: -
D: TRBD1
CDR3: CASSLRGQPTDTQYF
DNA: TGCGCCAGCAGCTTGAGGGGACAGCCCACAGATACGCAGTATTTT

J: TRBJ1-6
V: TRBV11-2
size: -
D: TRBD1
CDR3: CASSLETRTGNSPLHF
DNA: TGTGCCAGCAGCTTAGAAACGCGGACAGGGAATTCACCCCTCCACTTT

J: TRBJ2-1
V: TRBV10-2
size: -
D: -
CDR3: CASSDRQPSYNEQFF
DNA: TGCGCCAGCAGTGACCGACAGCCCTCCTACAATGAGCAGTTCTTC

J: TRBJ1-2
V: TRBV6-6
size: -
D: TRBD1
CDR3: CASVEFTGGVYYGYTF
DNA: TGTGCCAGCGTCGAATTTACAGGGGGCGTTTACTATGGCTACACCTTC

J: TRBJ2-3
V: TRBV9
size: -
D: TRBD2
CDR3: CASSVTKRGGFTDTQYF
DNA: TGTGCCAGCAGCGTAACGAAGCGGGGGGGATTCACAGATACGCAGTATTTT

J: TRBJ1-2
V: TRBV29-1
size: -
D: TRBD1
CDR3: CSVGQGLNYGYTF
DNA: TGCAGCGTTGGACAGGGGTTGAACTATGGCTACACCTTC

J: TRBJ2-7
V: TRBV5-1
size: few
D: -
CDR3: CASSLPQGYEQYF
DNA: TGCGCCAGCAGCTTACCCCAGGGCTACGAGCAGTACTTC

J: TRBJ1-2
V: TRBV6-1
size: -
D: -
CDR3: CASKSGRIAHGYTF
DNA: TGTGCCAGCAAATCAGGGCGGATCGCGCATGGCTACACCTTC

J: TRBJ2-7
V: TRBV12-1
size: -
D: -
CDR3: CASSFAWSGSSYEQYF
DNA: TGTGCCAGCAGCTTTGCCTGGTCAGGGAGCTCCTACGAGCAGTACTTC

J: TRBJ2-1
V: TRBV19
size: -
D: -
CDR3: CASSIVRYNEQFF
DNA: TGTGCCAGTAGTATAGTCAGATACAATGAGCAGTTCTTC

J: TRBJ2-7
V: TRBV7-8
size: few
D: TRBD2
CDR3: CASSPFTAGGNYEQYF
DNA: TGTGCCAGCAGCCCGTTTACTGCGGGGGGGAATTACGAGCAGTACTTC

J: TRBJ2-7
V: TRBV9
size: -
D: TRBD2
CDR3: CASSVAATGGEQYF
DNA: TGTGCCAGCAGCGTAGCTGCAACGGGGGGAGAGCAGTACTTC

J: TRBJ2-3
V: TRBV5-6
size: few
D: TRBD2
CDR3: CASSLYRAGGLTDTQYF
DNA: TGTGCCAGCAGCTTGTATAGGGCGGGAGGGCTGACAGATACGCAGTATTTT

J: TRBJ1-5
V: TRBV15
size: -
D: -
CDR3: CATSSSWDGMGNQPQHF
DNA: TGTGCCACCAGCAGTTCGTGGGACGGGATGGGCAATCAGCCCCAGCATTTT

J: TRBJ1-5
V: TRBV11-3
size: -
D: -
CDR3: CASSEQTGHNQPQHF
DNA: TGTGCCAGCAGCGAGCAGACAGGTCACAATCAGCCCCAGCATTTT

J: TRBJ2-7
V: TRBV7-2
size: -
D: -
CDR3: CASSPGGTSYEQYF
DNA: TGTGCCAGCAGCCCGGGGGGCACCTCCTACGAGCAGTACTTC

J: TRBJ2-3
V: TRBV29-1
size: -
D: TRBD2
CDR3: CSGIAGGTDTQYF
DNA: TGCAGCGGAATAGCGGGAGGGACAGATACGCAGTATTTT